This T cell receptor (beta chain) was sequenced in a study of Ad26.COV2.S vaccination and SARS-CoV-2 variants. The assay was immunoSEQ multiplex PCR, and TCRdb's table has in-frame clones only and misses some. The data hold a few hundred thousand clones, with roughly nine tenths observed a single time. Treatment meaning: about 20 received Ad26.COV2.S at low or high dose, single or two shots; about 5 received placebo; per-sample allocation not given. Collection of samples fell on day 63 after the first vaccine or placebo injection. Sample: peripheral blood, taken in a trial of Ad26.COV2.S vaccine versus placebo. The clonotype was recovered from a person aged 18-65 years who received the Ad26.COV2.S COVID-19 vaccine or a placebo.

The CDR3 loop is CASSLDRGRPNTEAFF. CDR3 nucleotide sequence: TGTGCCAGCAGCTTAGATCGCGGCCGTCCGAACACTGAAGCTTTCTTT. The J gene is TRBJ1-1, the V gene TRBV11-2; D is uncertain. CDR3 length: 16 residues. V lost 0 bases and J lost 1, with 12 bases in between. Germline CDR1 SGHAT, CDR2 FQNNGV.